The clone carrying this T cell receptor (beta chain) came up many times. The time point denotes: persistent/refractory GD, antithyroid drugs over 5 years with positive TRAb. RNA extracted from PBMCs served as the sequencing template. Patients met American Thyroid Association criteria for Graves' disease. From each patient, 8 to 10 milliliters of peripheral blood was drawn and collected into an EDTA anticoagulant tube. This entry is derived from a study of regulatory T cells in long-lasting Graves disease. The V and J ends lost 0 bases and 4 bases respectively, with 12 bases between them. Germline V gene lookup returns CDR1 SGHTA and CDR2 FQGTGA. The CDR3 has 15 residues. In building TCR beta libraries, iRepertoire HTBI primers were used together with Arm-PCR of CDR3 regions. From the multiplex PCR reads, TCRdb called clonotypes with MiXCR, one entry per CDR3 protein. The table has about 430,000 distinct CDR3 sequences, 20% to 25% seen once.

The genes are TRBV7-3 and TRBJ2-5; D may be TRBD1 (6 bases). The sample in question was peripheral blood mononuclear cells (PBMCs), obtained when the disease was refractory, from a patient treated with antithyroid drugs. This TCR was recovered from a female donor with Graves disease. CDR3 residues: CASSLTLGAAETQYF. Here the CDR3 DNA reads TGTGCCAGCAGCTTAACCCTGGGGGCTGCAGAGACCCAGTACTTC.